This T cell receptor beta chain was found in a study of post-analysis software for immune sequencing data (dated by TCRdb to between 2014 and 2016). With respect to the entire study: Disease courses on record covered relapsing-remitting, secondary progressive and progressive-relapsing multiple sclerosis, though some patients had no subtype annotation. Patient repertoires were compared against ten to twelve previously published healthy control repertoires from donors aged 6 to 25 years. A subset of samples was prepared in parallel using single-end sample barcoding, then pooled and co-amplified after Illumina adapter ligation. Study-level results and caveats: When samples were clustered directly using the F measure, samples prepared in the same batch co-clustered strongly, which prompted a batch-effect correction. The control group was slightly older than the multiple sclerosis patient group. Compared with controls, multiple sclerosis patients had significantly lower normalized Chao1 diversity, a finding suggesting substantial peripheral T-cell clonal expansion. Significantly higher frequencies in patients than in controls were found for roughly 5 TRBV segments, including TRBV5-6, TRBV5-1 and TRBV20-1.

The library was produced with PCR. Instrument on record: Illumina HiSeq 2500. Unique molecular identifiers were incorporated into TCR beta cDNA libraries to reduce PCR and sequencing biases. Roughly 500,000 cDNA molecules were obtained for every 1 to 10 million input T cells, so each molecule roughly corresponded to one T cell. The same protocol used for the earlier healthy control dataset was applied to prepare and sequence the patient libraries. Within a given batch, samples were prepared together, multiplexed and sequenced on the same HiSeq lane. In the original analysis: MIGEC handled the raw barcoded reads, throwing out single-read molecular identifier groups before consensus assembly and CDR3 extraction. VDJtools was used for post-analysis of the clonotype tables, with diversity normalized by down-sampling every dataset to the smallest sample size. To correct batch-related cross-sample contamination, repertoire overlap clustering matched CDR3 amino acid sequences but not nucleotide sequences. Using fastp at Q25 and MiXCR, TCRdb reprocessed the public reads and kept productive beta chains. CDR3 protein duplicates are merged, each entry listing the most common genes and DNA. TCRdb's processing, not the authors', yielded these V and J calls. This sample comprises approximately 570,000 distinct CDR3 sequences, roughly two fifths of them detected only once. More than 1.5% of the sample is in the top ten clones.

On this clonotype itself: What this receptor recognizes is not known. At one of its ends the junction is not consistent with the germline gene, which may arise from a read error.

The germline V gene gives CDR1 as MDHEN and CDR2 as SYDVKM. The CDR3 spans 15 residues, from the cysteine through the phenylalanine. Only the CDR3 region is kept as DNA, spanning 45 bases read in frame from base 1. TCR beta repertoires were profiled from peripheral blood of under 15 young patients with multiple sclerosis to demonstrate the VDJtools post-analysis software. The multiple sclerosis patients were children and adolescents ranging in age from roughly 6 to 16 years. Recombination linked TRBV28 to TRBJ2-5, with the D gene not clear enough to name. The sequence was obtained from a girl aged 10 to 17 with multiple sclerosis. The sample consisted of blood. The DNA sequence is given as TGTGCCAGCAGCCCTCTACGGGTCTACCAAGAGACTCAGTACTTC. Translated, it reads CASSPLRVYQETQYF.